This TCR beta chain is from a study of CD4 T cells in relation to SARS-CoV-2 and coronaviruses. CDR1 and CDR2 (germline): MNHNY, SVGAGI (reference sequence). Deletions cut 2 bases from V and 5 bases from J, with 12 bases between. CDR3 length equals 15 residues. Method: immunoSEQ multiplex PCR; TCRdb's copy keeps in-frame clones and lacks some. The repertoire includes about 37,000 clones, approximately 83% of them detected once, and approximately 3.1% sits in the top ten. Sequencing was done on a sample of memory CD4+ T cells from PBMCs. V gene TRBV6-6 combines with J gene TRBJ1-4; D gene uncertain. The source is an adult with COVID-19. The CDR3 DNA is TGTGCCAGCAGTTACGGCAGGCCGTCGAATGAAAAACTGTTTTTT. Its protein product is CASSYGRPSNEKLFF.